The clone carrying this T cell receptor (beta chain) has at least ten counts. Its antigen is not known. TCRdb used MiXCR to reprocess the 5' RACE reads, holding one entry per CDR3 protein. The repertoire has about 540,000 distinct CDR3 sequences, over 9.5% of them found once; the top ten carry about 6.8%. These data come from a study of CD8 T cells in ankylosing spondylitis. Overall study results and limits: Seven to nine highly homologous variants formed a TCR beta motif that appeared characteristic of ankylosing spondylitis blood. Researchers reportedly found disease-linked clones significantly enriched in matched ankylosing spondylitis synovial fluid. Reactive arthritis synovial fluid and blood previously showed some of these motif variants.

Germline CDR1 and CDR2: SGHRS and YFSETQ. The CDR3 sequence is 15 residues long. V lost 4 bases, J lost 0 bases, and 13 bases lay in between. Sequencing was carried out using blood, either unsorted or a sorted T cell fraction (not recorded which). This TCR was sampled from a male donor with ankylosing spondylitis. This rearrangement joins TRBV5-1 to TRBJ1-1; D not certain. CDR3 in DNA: TGCGCCAGCAGCGGTTCCGTATCGATGAACACTGAAGCTTTCTTT. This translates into CASSGSVSMNTEAFF.